This T cell receptor (beta chain) came from a study of control samples from healthy donors and cancer patients. The CDR3 is made up of 14 amino acids. Germline values: CDR1 SGDLS, CDR2 YYNGEE. V shed 7 bases, J shed 5 bases, and the junction held 4 bases outside the gene matches. Sequencing used immunoSEQ multiplex PCR; TCRdb keeps in-frame clones, though not all of them. The table shows 130,000 or so clones, with around nine tenths occurring only once. The chain has TRBV9 and TRBJ1-6; 9 nucleotides agree with TRBD1. The sequenced sample was blood. The sequence was collected from a man aged 45-65 years in good health. CDR3 protein: CASAGTGNNSPLHF. CDR3 bases: TGTGCCAGCGCCGGGACAGGGAATAATTCACCCCTCCACTTT.